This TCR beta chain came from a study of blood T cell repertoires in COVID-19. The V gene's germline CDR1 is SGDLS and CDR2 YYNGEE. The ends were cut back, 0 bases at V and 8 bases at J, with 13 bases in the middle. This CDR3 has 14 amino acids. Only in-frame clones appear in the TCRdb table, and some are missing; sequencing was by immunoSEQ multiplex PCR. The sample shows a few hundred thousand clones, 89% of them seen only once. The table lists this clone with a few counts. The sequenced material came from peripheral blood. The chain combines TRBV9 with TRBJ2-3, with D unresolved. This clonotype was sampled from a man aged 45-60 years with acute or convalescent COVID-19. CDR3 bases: TGTGCCAGCAGCGTAGATGCGGAGCATATTACGCAGTATTTT. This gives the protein CASSVDAEHITQYF.